These 25 T cell receptor beta chains originate from one sample sequenced in a study of T cell changes during pregnancy in multiple sclerosis. TCRdb's table, derived via immunoSEQ multiplex PCR, lists solely in-frame clones and lacks some. The sample records tens of thousands of clones, 88% being singletons. Specimen: peripheral blood, collected in the first trimester of pregnancy. Receptor source: a female donor with multiple sclerosis, enrolled in a pregnancy study.

CDR3 in amino acids: CASSGGQGPQETQYF. The DNA of the CDR3 is TGTGCCAGCAGTGGCGGACAGGGCCCCCAAGAGACCCAGTACTTC. The chain combines TRBV6-6 with TRBJ2-5; 8 bases are a match to TRBD1. Trimming took 5 bases from V and 1 from J; bases not matched to a gene: 6. The CDR3 consists of 15 residues. The V gene's germline CDR1 is MNHNY and CDR2 SVGAGI (reference sequence).

This chain links TRBV2 with TRBJ1-1; TRBD1 agrees at 8 bases. Trimming took 6 bases from V and 2 from J; bases not matched to a gene: 5. The CDR3 is 14 amino acids. Germline lookup yields CDR1 SNHLY and CDR2 FYNNEI. The CDR3 spells CASSGTGGNTEAFF. The CDR3, as DNA: TGTGCCAGCAGCGGAACAGGGGGAAACACTGAAGCTTTCTTT. Complete variable domain (other parts from reference TRBV2 and TRBJ1-1): EPEVTQTPSHQVTQMGQEVILRCVPISNHLYFYWYRQILGQKVEFLVSFYNNEISEKSEIFDDQFSVERPDGSNFTLKIRSTKLEDSAMYFCASSGTGGNTEAFFGQGTRLTVV.

This chain connects TRBV7-9 to TRBJ2-5; tentative D call: TRBD1 (5 bases). This CDR3 contains 14 residues. V was pared by 5 bases and J by 5 bases, with 15 bases between. Germline CDR1 is SEHNR and CDR2 is FQNEAQ (reference sequence). The CDR3, as DNA: TGTGCCAGCAGCGTCGTAGGGGCGAGGGAGACCCAGTACTTC. It is translated as CASSVVGARETQYF.

This chain connects TRBV27 to TRBJ1-1, with D tentatively TRBD1 (5 bases). The V end was cut by 5 bases, the J end by 0 bases, with 10 bases between. Germline loops: CDR1 MNHEY, CDR2 SMNVEV (reference sequence). This CDR3 has 14 residues. CDR3 sequence reads: CASSATVLNTEAFF. CDR3 sequence (DNA): TGTGCCAGCAGTGCGACAGTTTTGAACACTGAAGCTTTCTTT.

This chain uses TRBV28 with TRBJ2-7, with TRBD2 identical over 9 bases. The CDR3 runs to 12 residues. The germline V gene has CDR1 MDHEN and CDR2 SYDVKM. Trimming cost V 11 bases and J 4 bases; bases outside gene matches: 6. CDR3 protein: CAHSLAGYEQYF. The CDR3 DNA reads TGTGCCCACTCTCTAGCGGGATACGAGCAGTACTTC.

The chain employs TRBV19 and TRBJ1-1; a weak D match, TRBD1 (6 bases). V shed 7 bases and J shed 0 bases, with 12 bases lying between them. From germline, CDR1 is LNHDA and CDR2 SQIVND (reference sequence). This CDR3 has 14 residues. The CDR3 is CASTFRGMNTEAFF. The DNA for the CDR3 is TGTGCCAGTACCTTCAGGGGAATGAACACTGAAGCTTTCTTT.

The CDR3 coding sequence is TGCGCCAGCAGCTTTGACTCCCGGATGGGGCAGTACTTC. It translates to CASSFDSRMGQYF. The rearrangement joins TRBV5-1 to TRBJ2-7; D unresolved. This CDR3 has 13 residues. V dropped 2 bases and J dropped 9 bases, with 15 bases sitting between them. Germline CDR1 is SGHRS and CDR2 is YFSETQ. The entire variable domain, with the rest obtained from reference TRBV5-1 and TRBJ2-7, is as follows: KAGVTQTPRYLIKTRGQQVTLSCSPISGHRSVSWYQQTPGQGLQFLFEYFSETQRNKGNFPGRFSGRQFSNSRSEMNVSTLELGDSALYLCASSFDSRMGQYFGPGTRLTVT.

The rearrangement links TRBV11-2 to TRBJ1-2; 8 bases are a match to TRBD1. There are 15 residues in the CDR3. Germline CDR1 reads SGHAT; CDR2 reads FQNNGV. V lost 4 bases and J lost 3; bases outside the gene matches: 7. Here the CDR3 DNA reads TGTGCCAGCAGCTGGACAGGGACGACGGACTATGGCTACACCTTC. Amino acids: CASSWTGTTDYGYTF. Complete variable domain (other parts from reference TRBV11-2 and TRBJ1-2): EAGVAQSPRYKIIEKRQSVAFWCNPISGHATLYWYQQILGQGPKLLIQFQNNGVVDDSQLPKDRFSAERLKGVDSTLKIQPAKLEDSAVYLCASSWTGTTDYGYTFGSGTRLTVV.

The rearrangement joins TRBV5-1 to TRBJ2-5; TRBD2 aligns across 14 bases. The CDR3 sequence is 15 residues long. Germline trimming cut 4 bases from V and 6 bases from J; bases unmatched to any gene: 5. Per the germline V gene, CDR1 is SGHRS and CDR2 is YFSETQ. CDR3: CASSTGLAGVKTQYF. The CDR3 nucleotides are TGCGCCAGCAGCACGGGACTAGCGGGAGTAAAGACCCAGTACTTC. Together with reference TRBV5-1 and TRBJ2-5, the CDR3 gives the full variable domain: KAGVTQTPRYLIKTRGQQVTLSCSPISGHRSVSWYQQTPGQGLQFLFEYFSETQRNKGNFPGRFSGRQFSNSRSEMNVSTLELGDSALYLCASSTGLAGVKTQYFGPGTRLLVL.

The V gene is TRBV9, the J gene TRBJ2-1; TRBD2 matches 8 bases. Per germline, CDR1 SGDLS and CDR2 YYNGEE. The CDR3 contains 15 residues. The ends lost 2 bases at V and 2 bases at J; junction bases unmatched: 3. The CDR3 spells CASSVTSDTYNEQFF. In DNA form, the CDR3 reads TGTGCCAGCAGCGTGACTAGCGATACCTACAATGAGCAGTTCTTC.

This chain uses TRBV7-3 with TRBJ2-1; TRBD2 agrees at 11 bases. CDR1 SGHTA and CDR2 FQGTGA come from the germline V gene. J was trimmed by 13 bases and V by 5 bases; bases with no gene match: 4. The CDR3 is 12 residues long. CDR3 DNA sequence: TGTGCCAGCAGCACTAGCGGGAGCTATCAGTTCTTC. This translates into CASSTSGSYQFF.

The chain recombines TRBV5-1 with TRBJ1-3; tentatively, D is TRBD1 (6 bases). V lost 2 bases and J 3 bases, leaving 12 bases between the germline ends. The CDR3 totals 15 residues. Germline V gives CDR1 SGHRS, CDR2 YFSETQ. The CDR3 loop is CASSLRAGDGNTIYF. DNA of the CDR3: TGCGCCAGCAGCTTAAGGGCAGGGGATGGAAACACCATATATTTT.

The chain carries TRBV10-3 and TRBJ2-1; the match to TRBD1 covers 7 bases. Looked up from germline, CDR1 is ENHRY and CDR2 is SYGVKD. V lost 7 bases to trimming and J lost 3 bases; unmatched junction nucleotides: 9. The CDR3 loop spans 15 amino acids. CDR3 DNA: TGTGCCATCACTTCGGACAGGCGAAACTACAATGAGCAGTTCTTC. This translates into CAITSDRRNYNEQFF.

The chain recombines TRBV30 with TRBJ1-5; 8 nucleotides match TRBD1. CDR3 length: 17 amino acids. Trimming took 2 bases from V and 1 from J; bases not matched to a gene: 10. CDR1 is GTSNPN and CDR2 is SVGIG in the germline V gene (reference sequence). CDR3 sequence (DNA): TGTGCCTGGAGTCGGACAGGGAGGGGCCAAAGCAATCAGCCCCAGCATTTT. Translation gives CAWSRTGRGQSNQPQHF.

The V gene is TRBV5-1, the J gene TRBJ1-1; TRBD1 is a possible D gene (6 bases). V gave up 0 bases and J gave up 1 base, with 10 bases separating them. The CDR3 consists of 15 residues. Germline V CDR1 and CDR2: SGHRS, YFSETQ. The CDR3 here is CASSLEGGRNTEAFF. CDR3 nucleotides: TGCGCCAGCAGCTTGGAGGGGGGGCGGAACACTGAAGCTTTCTTT.

This chain joins TRBV6-1 and TRBJ1-5; D might be TRBD1 (5 bases). Germline lookup yields CDR1 MNHNS and CDR2 SASEGT. The V end was cut by 7 bases, the J end by 4 bases, with 11 bases between. The CDR3 contains 13 residues. CDR3 in DNA: TGTGCCAGCACGGACACTATTAATCAGCCCCAGCATTTT. It is translated as CASTDTINQPQHF.

CDR3 residues: CAISEPGNEKLFF. CDR3 nucleotides: TGTGCCATCAGTGAGCCAGGAAATGAAAAACTGTTTTTT. The gene calls are TRBV10-3 and TRBJ1-4; D ambiguous. Trimming removed 2 bases at V and 5 bases at J, with 6 bases between. Germline V CDR1 and CDR2: ENHRY, SYGVKD. CDR3 size: 13 residues.

This sequence joins TRBV6-6 and TRBJ2-1, with no clear D. In germline, CDR1 is MNHNY, CDR2 SVGAGI (reference sequence). The V end lost 5 bases, the J end lost 7 bases, and 18 bases lay between the germline ends. The CDR3 is made up of 15 amino acids. CDR3 bases: TGTGCCAGCAGTGATTCCGGGTCTCTCGGGAATGAGCAGTTCTTC. Its protein product is CASSDSGSLGNEQFF.

The chain has TRBV11-2 and TRBJ2-6; 9 bases map to TRBD1. With V trimmed by 5 bases and J by 0 bases, 8 bases remained unmatched. The CDR3 loop spans 18 amino acids. Germline assignment: CDR1 SGHAT and CDR2 FQNNGV. The CDR3 nucleotides are TGTGCCAGCAGCCTAAAGGGACAGGGAGACTCTGGGGCCAACGTCCTGACTTTC. Protein sequence: CASSLKGQGDSGANVLTF. Complete variable domain (other parts from reference TRBV11-2 and TRBJ2-6): EAGVAQSPRYKIIEKRQSVAFWCNPISGHATLYWYQQILGQGPKLLIQFQNNGVVDDSQLPKDRFSAERLKGVDSTLKIQPAKLEDSAVYLCASSLKGQGDSGANVLTFGAGSRLTVL.

V gene TRBV7-6 combines with J gene TRBJ2-7, with 7 bases fitting TRBD1. The V gene's germline CDR1 is SGHVS and CDR2 FNYEAQ. The CDR3 covers 18 residues. Losses at the gene ends were 4 bases for V and 4 bases for J; bases not matched to a gene: 19. CDR3 sequence (DNA): TGTGCCAGCAGCTCGGGCCCAGTAGGGGGCTTCGAAGAATACGAGCAGTACTTC. Its translation is CASSSGPVGGFEEYEQYF.

The gene calls are TRBV18 and TRBJ1-4, with TRBD1 as a possible D gene (6 bases). CDR3 length: 16 amino acids. The germline CDR1 and CDR2 sequences are KGHSH and LQKENI. Trimming shortened V by 4 bases and J by 2 bases, and 14 bases separated the two germline ends. The CDR3 protein is CASSLNRVGTNEKLFF. CDR3 DNA sequence: TGTGCCAGCTCACTAAACAGGGTAGGCACTAATGAAAAACTGTTTTTT.

The chain carries TRBV11-2 and TRBJ1-2; 7 bases are a match to TRBD1. CDR3 length: 15 residues. Germline lookup yields CDR1 SGHAT and CDR2 FQNNGV. Trimming took 4 bases from V and 5 from J; bases not matched to a gene: 10. CDR3 sequence reads: CASSSWDSRTYGYTF. CDR3 coding DNA: TGTGCCAGCAGCTCCTGGGACAGCCGGACTTATGGCTACACCTTC.

The chain is built from TRBV28 and TRBJ2-3; 9 positions agree with TRBD2. V trimming: 7 bases; J trimming: 2 bases; junction bases outside the gene matches: 16. The CDR3 is 18 amino acids. The V gene's germline CDR1 is MDHEN and CDR2 SYDVKM. The CDR3 loop is CASTRESLGLANTDTQYF. The CDR3 nucleotides read TGTGCCAGCACCCGCGAGTCGCTGGGACTAGCCAACACAGATACGCAGTATTTT.

The genes are TRBV9 and TRBJ2-7, with 8 bases aligning to TRBD1. V dropped 4 bases and J dropped 1; count of bases not matched to a gene: 7. CDR1 is SGDLS, CDR2 YYNGEE, per germline. This CDR3 has 15 amino acids. The CDR3: CASSLRTGYSYEQYF. The CDR3, as DNA: TGTGCCAGCAGCTTGCGGACAGGGTATTCCTACGAGCAGTACTTC.

The J gene is TRBJ1-1, the V gene TRBV29-1; 7 nucleotides align to TRBD1. Trimming took 7 bases from V and 6 from J; bases not matched to a gene: 2. Per germline, CDR1 SQVTM and CDR2 ANQGSEA. The CDR3 spans 10 residues. The CDR3 DNA reads as TGCAGCGCGCAGGGGGCTGAAGCTTTCTTT. Amino acids: CSAQGAEAFF.